Listed below are T cell receptor beta chains from one sample, sequenced in a study of PD-1 blockade in mismatch repair-deficient tumors. The method was immunoSEQ multiplex PCR; TCRdb's version includes in-frame clones alone and lacks a portion of them. The sample shows 95,000 to 150,000 clones, about 85% of them seen only once. The source was peripheral blood, collected 44 weeks after starting pembrolizumab. Receptors originate from an adult with mismatch repair-deficient cancer. The CDR3 runs from the conserved cysteine through the conserved F or W. Each record gives: clone size, V gene, D gene, J gene, CDR3 DNA, CDR3 protein. D genes are given only for firm matches. Rows give clone size only sometimes, using once, few, many, or a class for an expanded clone.

abundance: .; v_gene: TRBV6-5; d_gene: .; j_gene: TRBJ2-1; CDR3nt: TGTGCCAGCAGTTATTACAAGACGGGCGGTAACAATGAGCAGTTCTTC; CDR3aa: CASSYYKTGGNNEQFF
abundance: .; v_gene: TRBV2; d_gene: .; j_gene: TRBJ2-5; CDR3nt: TGTGCCAGCAGTGAAATCCAAACCGGGGAGACCCAGTACTTC; CDR3aa: CASSEIQTGETQYF
abundance: .; v_gene: TRBV6-5; d_gene: .; j_gene: TRBJ2-1; CDR3nt: TGTGCCAGCAGTTACTCCAGTTGGAATGAGCAGTTCTTC; CDR3aa: CASSYSSWNEQFF
abundance: medium-sized; v_gene: TRBV10-2; d_gene: .; j_gene: TRBJ2-3; CDR3nt: TGCGCCAGCGAGGGTCCCCCACAGGATACGCAGTATTTT; CDR3aa: CASEGPPQDTQYF
abundance: once; v_gene: TRBV9; d_gene: .; j_gene: TRBJ2-1; CDR3nt: TGTGCCAGCAGCGTAGCGGGAAATGAGCAGTTCTTC; CDR3aa: CASSVAGNEQFF
abundance: .; v_gene: TRBV19; d_gene: .; j_gene: TRBJ2-3; CDR3nt: TGTGCCAGTAGTATAAGAAGTTCCCCTACAGATACGCAGTATTTT; CDR3aa: CASSIRSSPTDTQYF
abundance: once; v_gene: TRBV7-9; d_gene: .; j_gene: TRBJ2-6; CDR3nt: TGTGCCAGCAGCTTGGACAGTAAGGAGTTGGCTGGGGCCAACGTCCTGACTTTC; CDR3aa: CASSLDSKELAGANVLTF
abundance: .; v_gene: TRBV9; d_gene: .; j_gene: TRBJ2-1; CDR3nt: TGTGCCAGCAGCGCTTTACTCGGGGGCAGCTACAATGAGCAGTTCTTC; CDR3aa: CASSALLGGSYNEQFF
abundance: .; v_gene: TRBV19; d_gene: .; j_gene: TRBJ1-2; CDR3nt: TGTGCCAGTAGTATATTTGGGGGAGACTATGGCTACACCTTC; CDR3aa: CASSIFGGDYGYTF
abundance: .; v_gene: TRBV4-3; d_gene: .; j_gene: TRBJ2-1; CDR3nt: TGCGCCAGCAGCCAAGATCGGCAGGGCGCCTACAATGAGCAGTTCTTC; CDR3aa: CASSQDRQGAYNEQFF
abundance: .; v_gene: TRBV7-9; d_gene: .; j_gene: TRBJ1-3; CDR3nt: TGTGCCAGCAGCTCCCCCCAGAACTCTGGAAACACCATATATTTT; CDR3aa: CASSSPQNSGNTIYF
abundance: once; v_gene: TRBV11-3; d_gene: TRBD2; j_gene: TRBJ2-1; CDR3nt: TGTGCCAGCAGCTTAGAAGGTCGACTAGCGGGAGGCTCAACCTACAATGAGCAGTTCTTC; CDR3aa: CASSLEGRLAGGSTYNEQFF
abundance: .; v_gene: TRBV4-1; d_gene: TRBD1; j_gene: TRBJ1-5; CDR3nt: TGCGCCAGCAGCCAGTATACAGGGGGACGCAATCAGCCCCAGCATTTT; CDR3aa: CASSQYTGGRNQPQHF
abundance: .; v_gene: TRBV5-8; d_gene: TRBD1; j_gene: TRBJ1-5; CDR3nt: TGTGCCAGCAGCCAGCGGACAGGGGGCAATCAGCCCCAGCATTTT; CDR3aa: CASSQRTGGNQPQHF
abundance: .; v_gene: TRBV5-1; d_gene: .; j_gene: TRBJ2-2; CDR3nt: TGCGCCAGCAGCCCAGAGTCAGGGGGGACCGGGGAGCTGTTTTTT; CDR3aa: CASSPESGGTGELFF
abundance: .; v_gene: TRBV10-3; d_gene: TRBD1; j_gene: TRBJ1-5; CDR3nt: TGTGCCATCAGCCGGGACAGGGCTAGCAATCAGCCCCAGCATTTT; CDR3aa: CAISRDRASNQPQHF
abundance: .; v_gene: TRBV2; d_gene: TRBD2; j_gene: TRBJ2-3; CDR3nt: TGTGCCAGCAGCGAGGGGACTAGCGGGGTCACAGATACGCAGTATTTT; CDR3aa: CASSEGTSGVTDTQYF
abundance: once; v_gene: TRBV27; d_gene: .; j_gene: TRBJ2-7; CDR3nt: TGTGCCAGCAGCCGACCGGGACTGCCAGTCTACGAGCAGTACTTC; CDR3aa: CASSRPGLPVYEQYF
abundance: .; v_gene: TRBV27; d_gene: .; j_gene: TRBJ2-7; CDR3nt: TGTGCCAGCAGTTTATCAGGGGGCTACGAGCAGTACTTC; CDR3aa: CASSLSGGYEQYF
abundance: .; v_gene: TRBV11-2; d_gene: TRBD1; j_gene: TRBJ2-7; CDR3nt: TGTGCCAGCAGTCGCCGGGACAGGGGTACCTACGAGCAGTACTTC; CDR3aa: CASSRRDRGTYEQYF
abundance: .; v_gene: TRBV4-2; d_gene: .; j_gene: TRBJ2-5; CDR3nt: TGTGCCAGCAGCCCGGGGGAGACCCAGTACTTC; CDR3aa: CASSPGETQYF
abundance: once; v_gene: TRBV5-1; d_gene: .; j_gene: TRBJ1-1; CDR3nt: TGCGCCAGCAGTTCGGGACTTAACACTGAAGCTTTCTTT; CDR3aa: CASSSGLNTEAFF
abundance: .; v_gene: TRBV23-1; d_gene: .; j_gene: TRBJ2-2; CDR3nt: TGCGCCAGCGGGATTCGGGTAGGCAGGAGCCCGAACACCGGGGAGCTGTTTTTT; CDR3aa: CASGIRVGRSPNTGELFF
abundance: .; v_gene: TRBV28; d_gene: .; j_gene: TRBJ2-2; CDR3nt: TGTGCCAGCAGGGGGGAATCGGACAGAGACACCGGGGAGCTGTTTTTT; CDR3aa: CASRGESDRDTGELFF
abundance: .; v_gene: TRBV10-3; d_gene: TRBD1; j_gene: TRBJ2-1; CDR3nt: TGTGCCATCAGTAAGACCCCGGGACAGGGCTTCTACAATGAGCAGTTCTTC; CDR3aa: CAISKTPGQGFYNEQFF
abundance: .; v_gene: TRBV6-5; d_gene: .; j_gene: TRBJ1-5; CDR3nt: TGTGCCAGCGGTTCCGGCAGCAATCAGCCCCAGCATTTT; CDR3aa: CASGSGSNQPQHF
abundance: .; v_gene: TRBV7-9; d_gene: .; j_gene: TRBJ1-1; CDR3nt: TGTGCGTGGGCAGGGGTGAAGAACACTGAAGCTTTCTTT; CDR3aa: CAWAGVKNTEAFF
abundance: .; v_gene: TRBV4-1; d_gene: .; j_gene: TRBJ2-5; CDR3nt: TGCGCCAGCAGCCAAATGTTGGGGGAGACCCAGTACTTC; CDR3aa: CASSQMLGETQYF
abundance: .; v_gene: TRBV5-4; d_gene: TRBD2; j_gene: TRBJ2-1; CDR3nt: TGTGCCAGCAGCCCAATGCCGGGACTAGCGGGGGGTGAGCAGTTCTTC; CDR3aa: CASSPMPGLAGGEQFF
abundance: .; v_gene: TRBV11-2; d_gene: TRBD2; j_gene: TRBJ2-7; CDR3nt: TGTGCCAGCAGCTTATCGGCGGGAGGGACCTACGAGCAGTACTTC; CDR3aa: CASSLSAGGTYEQYF
abundance: .; v_gene: TRBV12-5; d_gene: .; j_gene: TRBJ2-5; CDR3nt: TGTGCTAGTGCCACTAATAGCCAAGAGACCCAGTACTTC; CDR3aa: CASATNSQETQYF
abundance: once; v_gene: TRBV7-2; d_gene: TRBD1; j_gene: TRBJ2-7; CDR3nt: TGTGCCAGCAGCTTAGTAGGGACAGGGGCCTACGAGCAGTACTTC; CDR3aa: CASSLVGTGAYEQYF
abundance: .; v_gene: TRBV11-2; d_gene: TRBD2; j_gene: TRBJ2-5; CDR3nt: TGTGCCAGCAGCTTAATGGTGGGGGGGAACCAAGAGACCCAGTACTTC; CDR3aa: CASSLMVGGNQETQYF
abundance: once; v_gene: TRBV6-1; d_gene: TRBD1; j_gene: TRBJ2-7; CDR3nt: TGTGCCAGCAGTGCCTTACTAGGGGGCGCATCCAGATACGAGCAGTACTTC; CDR3aa: CASSALLGGASRYEQYF
abundance: once; v_gene: TRBV5-6; d_gene: .; j_gene: TRBJ2-7; CDR3nt: TGTGCCAGCAGCTTGCGTCGGGGCGCCTACGAGCAGTACTTC; CDR3aa: CASSLRRGAYEQYF
abundance: .; v_gene: TRBV7-2; d_gene: TRBD2; j_gene: TRBJ2-7; CDR3nt: TGTGCCAGCAGCTTAAGGGACGGGGGGGGCGAGCAGTACTTC; CDR3aa: CASSLRDGGGEQYF
abundance: .; v_gene: TRBV7-9; d_gene: .; j_gene: TRBJ1-3; CDR3nt: TGTGCCAGCAGCTTCGGAGGGGCGGATTGGTATTTT; CDR3aa: CASSFGGADWYF
abundance: once; v_gene: TRBV29-1; d_gene: TRBD1; j_gene: TRBJ1-1; CDR3nt: TGCAGCGTTGAATTAGGGGGCCTCGACGCTGAAGCTTTCTTT; CDR3aa: CSVELGGLDAEAFF
abundance: .; v_gene: TRBV19; d_gene: TRBD2; j_gene: TRBJ2-1; CDR3nt: TGTGCCAGTAGTATAGATTTCCTAGCGGGAGCCTACAATGAGCAGTTCTTC; CDR3aa: CASSIDFLAGAYNEQFF
abundance: .; v_gene: TRBV21-1; d_gene: .; j_gene: TRBJ2-2; CDR3nt: TGTGCCAGCAGCCAAAAAAAAGGCGGACAGGGCAACACCGGGGAGCTGTTTTTT; CDR3aa: CASSQKKGGQGNTGELFF
abundance: .; v_gene: TRBV6-5; d_gene: TRBD1; j_gene: TRBJ1-2; CDR3nt: TGTGCCAGCAAGCGGACAGGGTTTATCTATGGCTACACCTTC; CDR3aa: CASKRTGFIYGYTF
abundance: .; v_gene: TRBV11-2; d_gene: TRBD2; j_gene: TRBJ2-1; CDR3nt: TGTGCCAGCAGCTTAATTGGCCGCCGTGGGCTAGCGGTGCACAATGAGCAGTTCTTC; CDR3aa: CASSLIGRRGLAVHNEQFF
abundance: .; v_gene: TRBV11-2; d_gene: TRBD1; j_gene: TRBJ1-2; CDR3nt: TGTGCCAGCAGCCGCTCCTTAATCCCCGGGACAGGGGGATCTAGGGGCTACACCTTC; CDR3aa: CASSRSLIPGTGGSRGYTF
abundance: .; v_gene: TRBV6-6; d_gene: .; j_gene: TRBJ2-3; CDR3nt: TGTGCCAGCAGTTTCGGTGGGCGGGACACAGATACGCAGTATTTT; CDR3aa: CASSFGGRDTDTQYF
abundance: .; v_gene: TRBV5-4; d_gene: .; j_gene: TRBJ1-3; CDR3nt: TGTGCCAGCAGTGGGGAAGGGGACGGCTCTGGAAACACCATATATTTT; CDR3aa: CASSGEGDGSGNTIYF
abundance: .; v_gene: TRBV5-4; d_gene: TRBD1; j_gene: TRBJ2-1; CDR3nt: TGTGCCAGCAGCCTCGGACAGGGCTACAATGAGCAGTTCTTC; CDR3aa: CASSLGQGYNEQFF
abundance: .; v_gene: TRBV7-2; d_gene: .; j_gene: TRBJ2-3; CDR3nt: TGTGCCAGCAGCTTAACAGATACGCAGTATTTT; CDR3aa: CASSLTDTQYF
abundance: .; v_gene: TRBV6-5; d_gene: .; j_gene: TRBJ1-1; CDR3nt: TGTGCCAGCAGTTACTCACTGGGGAACACTGAAGCTTTCTTT; CDR3aa: CASSYSLGNTEAFF